What follows describes a single TCR beta chain. What it recognizes is unknown. CDR1 is SGHVS and CDR2 is FNYEAQ in the germline V gene. CDR3 length: 17 residues. The J segment lost 0 bases and the V segment lost 5 bases, leaving 10 bases of the junction unmatched. Primers for the PCR totalled 60 Vbeta and 13 Jbeta. TCRdb's copy holds only in-frame clones and misses some; the assay was immunoSEQ multiplex PCR. The data show roughly 200,000 clones, roughly 80% seen once. This record comes from a study of cytomegalovirus exposure and HLA in healthy donors. Study overall: Early released data comprised about 84 million unique TCRs from HLA-typed donors.

Study-level points and caveats: In an earlier analysis, most TCR beta V segments were productive about 87% or about 30% of the time. In a later analysis, TCR beta V- and J-gene trimming showed a link to a missense DCLRE1C variant.

This rearrangement joins TRBV7-6 to TRBJ2-3, with 8 nucleotides matching TRBD2. Sequenced input: PBMCs. This TCR was recovered from a female donor in good health and CMV-seronegative. Here the CDR3 DNA reads TGTGCCAGCAGCCGTTCTTCAGCGGGGGCCAGCACAGATACGCAGTATTTT. Translated, it gives CASSRSSAGASTDTQYF.